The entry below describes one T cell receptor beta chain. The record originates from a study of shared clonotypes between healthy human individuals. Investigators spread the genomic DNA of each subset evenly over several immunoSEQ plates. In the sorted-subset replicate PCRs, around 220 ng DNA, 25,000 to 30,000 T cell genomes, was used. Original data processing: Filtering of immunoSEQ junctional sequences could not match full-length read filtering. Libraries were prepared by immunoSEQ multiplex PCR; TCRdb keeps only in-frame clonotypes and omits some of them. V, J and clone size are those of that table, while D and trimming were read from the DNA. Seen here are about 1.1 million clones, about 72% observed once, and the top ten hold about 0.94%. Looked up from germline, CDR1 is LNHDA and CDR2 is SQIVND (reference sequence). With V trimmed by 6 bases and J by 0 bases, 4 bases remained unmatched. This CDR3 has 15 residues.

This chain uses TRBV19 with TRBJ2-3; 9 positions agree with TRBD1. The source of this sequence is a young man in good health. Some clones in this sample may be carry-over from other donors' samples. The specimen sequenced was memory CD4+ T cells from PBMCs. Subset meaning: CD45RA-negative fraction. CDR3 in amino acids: CASRDRGYSTDTQYF. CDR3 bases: TGTGCCAGTAGAGACAGGGGGTATAGCACAGATACGCAGTATTTT.